The following is a TCR beta chain sequence with its context. Its matching antigen is unknown. Trimming cost V 3 bases and J 13 bases; bases outside gene matches: 9. Germline V gives CDR1 SGHRS, CDR2 YFSETQ. The CDR3 consists of 13 residues. These data are taken from a study of T cell responses to AZD1222 COVID-19 vaccine. The method was immunoSEQ multiplex PCR; TCRdb's version includes in-frame clones alone and lacks a portion of them. In the table there are roughly 100,000 clones, roughly 80% of which are singletons. Second doses that came at about 4 or about 12 weeks were put together. Findings and caveats of the study: Spike-specific TCR breadth and depth both grew after two AZD1222 doses. Spike-spanning, vaccine-associated CD4 TCRs were dominant at 160-218 and 743-854. Samples come after the peak T cell response, not at day 14.

This chain links TRBV5-1 with TRBJ2-1; 8 bases agree with TRBD1. The origin of this receptor is an adult who received the AZD1222 COVID-19 vaccine. The specimen was peripheral blood, collected 28 days after the second AZD1222 dose. The CDR3 region has the DNA TGCGCCAGCAGCTCCACGGACAGGGCCCTACAGTTCTTC. Protein sequence: CASSSTDRALQFF.